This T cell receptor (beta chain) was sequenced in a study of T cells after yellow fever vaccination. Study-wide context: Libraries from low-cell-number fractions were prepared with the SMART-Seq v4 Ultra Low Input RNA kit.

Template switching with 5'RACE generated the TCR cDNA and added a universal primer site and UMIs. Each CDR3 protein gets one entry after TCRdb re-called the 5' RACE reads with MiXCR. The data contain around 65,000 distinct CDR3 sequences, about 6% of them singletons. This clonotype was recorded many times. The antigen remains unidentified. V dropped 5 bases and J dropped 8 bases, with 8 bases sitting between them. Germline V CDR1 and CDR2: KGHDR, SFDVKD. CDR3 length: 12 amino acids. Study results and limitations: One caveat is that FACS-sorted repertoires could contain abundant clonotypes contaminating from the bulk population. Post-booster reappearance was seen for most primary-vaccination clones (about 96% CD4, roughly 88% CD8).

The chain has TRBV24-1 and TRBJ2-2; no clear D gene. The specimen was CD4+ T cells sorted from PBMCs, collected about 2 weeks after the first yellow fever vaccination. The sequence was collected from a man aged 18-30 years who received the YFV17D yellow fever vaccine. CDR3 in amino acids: CATSVQTGELFF. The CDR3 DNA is TGTGCCACCAGTGTTCAGACAGGGGAGCTGTTTTTT.